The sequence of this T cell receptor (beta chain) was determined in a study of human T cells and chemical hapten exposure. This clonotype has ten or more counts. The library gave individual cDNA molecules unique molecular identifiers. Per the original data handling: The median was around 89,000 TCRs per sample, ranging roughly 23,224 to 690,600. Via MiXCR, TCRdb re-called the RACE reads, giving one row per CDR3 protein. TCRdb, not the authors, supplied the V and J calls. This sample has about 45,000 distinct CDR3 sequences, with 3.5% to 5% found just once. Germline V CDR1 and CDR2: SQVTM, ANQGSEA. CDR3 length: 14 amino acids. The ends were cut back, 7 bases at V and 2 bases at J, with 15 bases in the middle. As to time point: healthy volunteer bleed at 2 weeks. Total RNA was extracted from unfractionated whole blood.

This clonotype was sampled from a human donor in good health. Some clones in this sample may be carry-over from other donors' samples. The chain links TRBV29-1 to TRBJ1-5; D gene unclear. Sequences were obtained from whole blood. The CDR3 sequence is CSAAWAGGNQPQHF. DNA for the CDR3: TGCAGCGCCGCGTGGGCAGGCGGCAATCAGCCCCAGCATTTT.